This T cell receptor beta chain was recovered during a study of T cell responses to AZD1222 COVID-19 vaccine. Study-wide context: Pooled together were second doses at about 4 or about 12 weeks.

Study conclusions and caveats: There were mostly white British donors and more females than males, and clonal diversity was possibly underestimated. Baseline serostatus was positive in only six or seven AZD1222 recipients. The study reported that nearly half of spike-specific TCRs target unmutated variant regions.

The germline V gene has CDR1 SGDLS and CDR2 YYNGEE. Unmatched junction bases numbered 5, after V lost 4 bases and J lost 1 base. CDR3 size: 14 residues. Generated by immunoSEQ multiplex PCR, the TCRdb table keeps only in-frame clones and is missing some. In the table there are approximately 100,000 clones, under 95% of which are singletons. Comments on this clone: Antigen specificity is unknown.

This chain joins TRBV9 and TRBJ2-7; 7 nucleotides line up with TRBD2. This receptor was taken from an adult in good health. Sequencing was performed on peripheral blood, taken on day 0 of AZD1222 vaccination. The CDR3 loop reads CASSPQRDSYEQYF. CDR3 coding DNA: TGTGCCAGCAGCCCCCAGCGGGATTCCTACGAGCAGTACTTC.